The next 24 T cell receptor beta chains were all read from a single sample in a study of blood T cell repertoires in COVID-19. Sequenced by immunoSEQ multiplex PCR; TCRdb stores in-frame clones only, minus some. The table records some 200,000 clones, approximately 80% of them present only once. What was sequenced was peripheral blood. These TCRs come from a man aged 55 to 70 with COVID-19, enrolled during active disease.

The chain links TRBV5-1 to TRBJ2-5, with D perhaps matching TRBD1 (6 bases). Trimming left V 4 bases short and J 3 bases short, with 13 bases between. This CDR3 region has 14 residues. In germline, CDR1 is SGHRS, CDR2 YFSETQ. Written as DNA, the CDR3 is TGCGCCAGCAGCCCGGGGACATTGAAAGAGACCCAGTACTTC. It encodes CASSPGTLKETQYF.

The chain recombines TRBV5-1 with TRBJ2-7; perhaps TRBD1 as D (5 bases). The germline gives CDR1 SGHRS, CDR2 YFSETQ. The germline V and J ends were trimmed by 0 bases and 1 base, with 8 bases remaining between them. CDR3 length equals 14 residues. Here the CDR3 reads CASSLEGVSYEQYF. The CDR3 DNA reads TGCGCCAGCAGCTTGGAAGGGGTTTCCTACGAGCAGTACTTC.

In nucleotides, the CDR3 is TGTGCCAGCAGCTTGGCCAGAGAACAGACCGAAGCTTTCTTT. Translation: CASSLAREQTEAFF. V is TRBV5-4 and J is TRBJ1-1; D remains unclear. Germline assignment: CDR1 SGHNT and CDR2 YYREEE (reference sequence). The CDR3 is made up of 14 amino acids. Trimming left V 0 bases short and J 8 bases short, with 14 bases between.

The chain employs TRBV2 and TRBJ2-5; 8 bases fit TRBD2. CDR3 size: 21 residues. The junction had 22 bases not matched to a gene; V was cut back by 4 bases and J by 0 bases. The germline CDR1 and CDR2 sequences are SNHLY and FYNNEI. This CDR3 reads CASSASFLQGRLARNQETQYF. The DNA for the CDR3 is TGTGCCAGCAGTGCATCCTTCCTACAGGGCCGACTAGCGCGCAACCAAGAGACCCAGTACTTC.

V and J are TRBV6-4 and TRBJ2-2, with D possibly TRBD1 on 6 matching bases. Trimming shortened V by 6 bases and J by 0 bases, and 8 bases separated the two germline ends. The V gene's germline CDR1 is MRHNA and CDR2 SNTAGT. This CDR3 comprises 14 residues. As DNA, the CDR3 is TGTGCCAGCAGGACAGGATCGAACACCGGGGAGCTGTTTTTT. Protein: CASRTGSNTGELFF.

The chain combines TRBV27 with TRBJ2-1; 10 positions match TRBD2. The trim removed 4 bases at V and 8 bases at J, leaving 8 bases unmatched. Germline V gene sequence: CDR1 MNHEY, CDR2 SMNVEV (reference sequence). The CDR3 is 15 amino acids. CDR3 DNA: TGTGCCAGCAGTTCCCCTAGCGGGAGAGGGGATGAGCAGTTCTTC. Its protein is CASSSPSGRGDEQFF.

CDR3 bases: TGTGCCAGCAGCTTGACAGGGCCCAAAAACATTCAGTACTTC. It specifies CASSLTGPKNIQYF. The gene calls are TRBV5-4 and TRBJ2-4; TRBD1 is a possible D gene (6 bases). CDR1 SGHNT and CDR2 YYREEE come from the germline V gene (reference sequence). Trimming removed 1 base at V and 2 bases at J, with 7 bases between. This CDR3 region has 14 residues.

CDR3 loop: CASRPRGSYNEQFF. The CDR3 nucleotides are TGTGCCAGCCGACCCCGGGGATCCTACAATGAGCAGTTCTTC. The chain has TRBV2 and TRBJ2-1, with D tentatively TRBD2 (5 bases). Germline V CDR1 and CDR2: SNHLY, FYNNEI. Trimming took 8 bases from V and 1 from J, leaving 12 bases between them. The CDR3 sequence is 14 residues long.

The chain employs TRBV7-8 and TRBJ1-1; D is ambiguous. Looked up from germline, CDR1 is SGHVS and CDR2 is FQNEAQ. The CDR3 has 13 amino acids. Trimming shortened V by 3 bases and J by 1 base, and 6 bases separated the two germline ends. The CDR3: CASSLEANTEAFF. The CDR3 DNA is TGTGCCAGCAGCTTGGAGGCGAACACTGAAGCTTTCTTT. Complete variable domain (other parts from reference TRBV7-8 and TRBJ1-1): GAGVSQSPRYKVAKRGQDVALRCDPISGHVSLFWYQQALGQGPEFLTYFQNEAQLDKSGLPSDRFFAERPEGSVSTLKIQRTQQEDSAVYLCASSLEANTEAFFGQGTRLTVV.

The chain employs TRBV10-3 and TRBJ1-5; 8 bases line up with TRBD1. The length of the CDR3 is 13 residues. Trimming removed 10 bases from V and 3 bases from J; junction bases left unmatched: 5. Germline assignment: CDR1 ENHRY and CDR2 SYGVKD. The DNA for the CDR3 is TGTGCCACCCAGGGGGCCGCCAATCAGCCCCAGCATTTT. Encoded protein: CATQGAANQPQHF.

The rearrangement links TRBV5-1 to TRBJ1-5; 9 nucleotides line up with TRBD1. The germline CDR1 and CDR2 sequences are SGHRS and YFSETQ. The CDR3 consists of 17 residues. V gave up 5 bases and J gave up 6 bases; unmatched junction bases: 15. The CDR3 region is CASSPGTGLSAGQPQHF. The CDR3 DNA reads TGCGCCAGCAGTCCGGGGACAGGGCTTTCAGCGGGTCAGCCCCAGCATTTT.

The rearrangement joins TRBV7-8 to TRBJ1-2, with 9 positions matching TRBD1. With 3 bases clipped from V and 6 bases from J, the junction kept 5 bases outside the gene matches. The CDR3 is made up of 14 amino acids. From germline, CDR1 is SGHVS and CDR2 FQNEAQ. The CDR3 here is CASSLSGTGHGYTF. In DNA form, the CDR3 reads TGTGCCAGCAGCTTGTCCGGGACAGGGCATGGCTACACCTTC.

The chain carries TRBV25-1 and TRBJ1-5; D remains unclear. The CDR3 contains 14 residues. Between the trimmed V and J ends, which lost 4 bases and 1 base, there was a span of 8 bases. CDR1 is MGHDK and CDR2 is SYGVNS in the germline V gene. The CDR3 DNA sequence: TGTGCCAGCAGTGCACATCCCAGCAATCAGCCCCAGCATTTT. Protein product: CASSAHPSNQPQHF.

This chain connects TRBV4-2 to TRBJ2-1, with 9 bases that match TRBD2. Germline values: CDR1 LGHNA, CDR2 YNFKEQ. V dropped 1 base and J dropped 7; count of bases not matched to a gene: 5. CDR3 size: 15 residues. CDR3 in amino acids: CASSQAGRGGNEQFF. As DNA, the CDR3 is TGTGCCAGCAGCCAAGCGGGGCGGGGGGGGAATGAGCAGTTCTTC.

The chain carries TRBV2 and TRBJ2-3; D is perhaps TRBD1 (7 bases). V was pared by 5 bases and J by 0 bases, with 12 bases between. CDR1 is SNHLY, CDR2 FYNNEI, per germline. CDR3 length equals 15 residues. The CDR3 nucleotides are TGTGCCAGCAGTCAGGGGGGTACTAGCACAGATACGCAGTATTTT. It specifies CASSQGGTSTDTQYF.

V usage is TRBV5-5 and J usage is TRBJ1-1, with 8 bases aligning to TRBD1. V trimming: 5 bases; J trimming: 3 bases; junction bases outside the gene matches: 9. Germline CDR1 is SGHKS and CDR2 is YYEKEE (reference sequence). The length of the CDR3 is 15 residues. The CDR3 region is CASSWTGTGHTEAFF. The CDR3 coding sequence is TGTGCCAGCAGTTGGACCGGGACAGGCCACACTGAAGCTTTCTTT. The variable domain in full, completed from reference TRBV5-5 and TRBJ1-1, reads DAGVTQSPTHLIKTRGQQVTLRCSPISGHKSVSWYQQVLGQGPQFIFQYYEKEERGRGNFPDRFSARQFPNYSSELNVNALLLGDSALYLCASSWTGTGHTEAFFGQGTRLTVV.

This clone occurred a few times. The V gene is TRBV18, the J gene TRBJ2-7; 8 bases match TRBD1. Germline lookup yields CDR1 KGHSH and CDR2 LQKENI. The junction had 7 bases not matched to a gene; V was cut back by 5 bases and J by 4 bases. The CDR3 extends over 14 amino acids. The CDR3 loop reads CASSSQGEWYEQYF. CDR3 nucleotides: TGTGCCAGCTCATCACAGGGGGAATGGTACGAGCAGTACTTC. The full variable domain, rest sourced from reference TRBV18 and TRBJ2-7, is NAGVMQNPRHLVRRRGQEARLRCSPMKGHSHVYWYRQLPEEGLKFMVYLQKENIIDESGMPKERFSAEFPKEGPSILRIQQVVRGDSAAYFCASSSQGEWYEQYFGPGTRLTVT.

The genes are TRBV3-1 (or the pseudogene TRBV3-2) and TRBJ1-5; D is undetermined. The CDR3 totals 14 residues. CDR1 and CDR2 (germline): LGHDT, YNNKEL (reference sequence). V lost 1 base to trimming and J lost 6 bases, with 10 bases between them. The CDR3 bases are TGTGCCAGCAGCCAAGCGGGGATCGGTCAGCCCCAGCATTTT. This sequence encodes CASSQAGIGQPQHF.

CDR3 protein: CASNRGGYYGYTF. The CDR3 nucleotides read TGTGCCAGTAACCGCGGGGGCTACTATGGCTACACCTTC. This sequence joins TRBV19 and TRBJ1-2, with a weak D call TRBD1 (6 bases). This CDR3 is 13 amino acids long. CDR1 LNHDA and CDR2 SQIVND come from the germline V gene (reference sequence). V gave up 7 bases and J gave up 3 bases, with 12 bases separating them.

The V and J genes are TRBV18 and TRBJ1-5, with 7 positions matching TRBD1. The CDR3 totals 13 residues. Germline V gene data show CDR1 as KGHSH and CDR2 as LQKENI. Unmatched junction bases numbered 1, after V lost 3 bases and J lost 5 bases. The CDR3 nucleotides read TGTGCCAGCTCACCTGGGACAGATCAGCCCCAGCATTTT. Residues: CASSPGTDQPQHF.

The chain carries TRBV5-1 and TRBJ1-4; 7 bases agree with TRBD1. The CDR3 totals 15 residues. Germline assignment: CDR1 SGHRS and CDR2 YFSETQ. V shed 5 bases and J 4 bases; nucleotides not matched to a gene: 8. CDR3 in amino acids: CASRAGGENNEKLFF. CDR3 coding DNA: TGCGCCAGCAGAGCAGGGGGAGAGAATAATGAAAAACTGTTTTTT.

A single count supports this clone. The V call is TRBV27, the J call TRBJ1-2, with 7 nucleotides matching TRBD1. The CDR3 has 13 residues. Unmatched junction bases numbered 5, after V lost 6 bases and J lost 4 bases. The germline V gene has CDR1 MNHEY and CDR2 SMNVEV (reference sequence). CDR3 in amino acids: CASSRDRRYGYTF. The CDR3 DNA is TGTGCCAGCAGCAGGGACAGACGCTATGGCTACACCTTC.

The chain couples TRBV20-1 to TRBJ2-3; a weak D match, TRBD1 (6 bases). This CDR3 has 13 residues. Germline CDR1 is DFQATT and CDR2 is SNEGSKA (reference sequence). Trimming stripped 3 bases from V and 2 bases from J, with 9 bases between. CDR3 region: CSASRDITDTQYF. DNA of the CDR3: TGCAGTGCTAGTCGGGACATCACAGATACGCAGTATTTT.

The J gene is TRBJ2-4, the V gene TRBV7-9, with 11 bases identical to TRBD2. The germline gives CDR1 SEHNR, CDR2 FQNEAQ (reference sequence). There are 19 residues in the CDR3. J was trimmed by 2 bases and V by 3 bases; bases with no gene match: 12. The chain's CDR3 is CASSFTSGRMGRTKNIQYF. The CDR3 region has the DNA TGTGCCAGCAGCTTTACTAGCGGGAGAATGGGCAGGACCAAAAACATTCAGTACTTC.